The 3 T cell receptor beta chains listed next were all sequenced from one sample in a study of shared T cell receptors in the human thymus. Using immunoSEQ multiplex PCR, the repertoire was profiled, and TCRdb retains in-frame clones only, with some absent. This sample has hundreds of thousands of clones, with around 87% found just once. The same specimen was also included in a second study, on human thymus T cells.

Sequencing input: thymocytes. Source of these receptors: a boy less than two years old with a congenital heart defect.

This rearrangement joins TRBV2 to TRBJ2-1, with 7 positions matching TRBD2. Germline CDR1 and CDR2: SNHLY and FYNNEI. V lost 5 bases and J lost 8; bases outside the gene matches: 6. The CDR3 has 13 amino acids. The DNA for the CDR3 is TGTGCCAGCAGTTGGGAGGGTGGGGATGAGCAGTTCTTC. Translated, it gives CASSWEGGDEQFF. Drawing the rest from reference TRBV2 and TRBJ2-1, the complete variable domain is EPEVTQTPSHQVTQMGQEVILRCVPISNHLYFYWYRQILGQKVEFLVSFYNNEISEKSEIFDDQFSVERPDGSNFTLKIRSTKLEDSAMYFCASSWEGGDEQFFGPGTRLTVL.

V gene TRBV28 combines with J gene TRBJ1-5; D not certain. V dropped 4 bases and J dropped 4 bases, with 17 bases sitting between them. CDR3 length equals 16 residues. Germline CDR1 and CDR2: MDHEN and SYDVKM. The CDR3, as DNA: TGTGCCAGCAGTTCGACATATGTAGATAAAAATCAGCCCCAGCATTTT. Protein: CASSSTYVDKNQPQHF.

The chain joins TRBV7-2 to TRBJ1-1; TRBD1 matches at 7 bases. V shed 1 base, J shed 1 base, and the junction held 6 bases outside the gene matches. Germline values: CDR1 SGHTA, CDR2 FQGNSA. The CDR3 has 16 amino acids. The chain's CDR3 is CASSLVKQGKNTEAFF. DNA for the CDR3: TGTGCCAGCAGCTTAGTAAAACAGGGGAAGAACACTGAAGCTTTCTTT. The entire variable domain, with the rest obtained from reference TRBV7-2 and TRBJ1-1, is as follows: GAGVSQSPSNKVTEKGKDVELRCDPISGHTALYWYRQSLGQGLEFLIYFQGNSAPDKSGLPSDRFSAERTGGSVSTLTIQRTQQEDSAVYLCASSLVKQGKNTEAFFGQGTRLTVV.